This T cell receptor beta chain comes out of a study of PD-1 blockade in mismatch repair-deficient tumors. Study-level information: All were previously treated, progressing patients with about 11 mismatch repair-deficient cancer types.

Germline lookup yields CDR1 MGHRA and CDR2 YSYEKL. With 0 bases clipped from V and 9 bases from J, the junction kept 5 bases outside the gene matches. The length of the CDR3 is 15 residues. Turning to this clone: Its antigen is undetermined.

Study observations and caveats: Tumor-resident clones, often undetectable pretreatment in blood, expanded then contracted after pembrolizumab.

Every patient had mismatch repair deficiency by PCR or immunohistochemistry. A few pembrolizumab responders had their TCRs sequenced. Assay used: immunoSEQ multiplex PCR; TCRdb lists only in-frame clones, some missing. The sample records some 100,000 clones, 70% to 85% being singletons. Sequencing used peripheral blood, obtained roughly 35 weeks after starting pembrolizumab. The chain has TRBV4-1 and TRBJ2-1; 10 nucleotides match TRBD2. The receptor's source is an adult with mismatch repair-deficient cancer. CDR3 loop: CASSQEASGRTEQFF. Written as DNA, the CDR3 is TGCGCCAGCAGCCAAGAGGCTAGCGGGAGAACTGAGCAGTTCTTC.